These T cell receptor beta chains were read from a single sample in a study of OX40 agonist ivuxolimab in advanced cancers. Clones were sequenced by immunoSEQ multiplex PCR, and TCRdb holds only the in-frame ones, with some missing. The profile shows about 29,000 clones, around 90% of them singletons. Source: CD4+ or CD8+ T cells sorted from blood, taken in a trial of the OX40 agonist ivuxolimab. The receptors stem from an adult with an advanced solid tumor such as melanoma, head and neck, liver or kidney cancer. CDR3s include the opening cysteine and the closing phenylalanine or tryptophan.

>13|TRBJ2-5|TRBV5-4
CASSPGFQETQYF
>15|TRBJ2-2|TRBV19
CASSQLGANTGELFF
>17|TRBJ2-6|TRBV19
CASSMGRPHSGANVLTF
>15|TRBJ2-7|TRBV11-1
CASSLVRGAIYEQYF
>15|TRBJ2-7|TRBV2
CASIIRDSQSYEQYF
>15|TRBJ2-7|TRBV10-3
CAISDPGTGDYEQYF
>13|TRBJ2-7|TRBV21-1
CASSPDQHCEQYF
>14|TRBJ2-1|TRBV9
CASSVGGSSNEQFF
>15|TRBJ1-4|TRBV5-4
CASSQALGASEKLFF
>15|TRBJ2-3|TRBV5-5
CASSGTGDFTDTQYF
>13|TRBJ2-1|TRBV29-1
CSVEGGAADEQFF
>12|TRBJ2-7|TRBV10-3
CATGQDFHEQYF
>16|TRBJ1-4|TRBV6-6
CASSYSKAGVDEKLFF
>12|TRBJ2-1|TRBV7-3
CASSLPGNEQFF
>12|TRBJ2-7|TRBV6-5
CASSVQIYEQYF
>14|TRBJ2-7|TRBV19
CASSIGQASYEQYF
>15|TRBJ1-1|TRBV28
CASSPNRGGNTEAFF
>13|TRBJ2-7|TRBV4-2
CASSQGNSYEQYF
>15|TRBJ2-5|TRBV19
CASSVPTGRGETQYF
>11|TRBJ2-7|TRBV7-9
CASSTHYEQYF
>18|TRBJ2-1|TRBV7-3
CASSLGGGGRPTYNEQFF
>17|TRBJ1-1|TRBV9
CASSVAGVGGGGYEAFF
>20|TRBJ2-5|TRBV7-7
CASSLVPLTSGGANIETQYF
>14|TRBJ2-3|TRBV7-3
CASSLAGGGDTQYF
>13|TRBJ2-5|TRBV18
CASSPPGQETQYF
>16|TRBJ2-6|TRBV9
CASSGGTGAGANVLTF
>15|TRBJ2-7|TRBV10-3
CAISESAGARYEQYF
>15|TRBJ2-7|TRBV5-6
CASSPGQTTSYEQYF
>17|TRBJ1-1|TRBV5-5
CASSLGHGTGPYTEAFF
>16|TRBJ2-1|TRBV11-2
CASSPQVGDSHNEQFF
>15|TRBJ2-7|TRBV5-4
CASSLAGWEIYEQYF
>15|TRBJ2-1|TRBV27
CASSLGLAGVSEQFF